This T cell receptor beta chain was obtained from a study of CD8+ T cells in alopecia areata. The study, taken as a whole, reports: Scalp lesions, especially in alopecia totalis/universalis, had higher clonality than normal scalp.

This clone was counted between two and nine times. Its antigen remains unknown. Reverse transcription of extracted RNA yielded cDNA, which provided the sequencing template. Sequenced by immunoSEQ multiplex PCR; TCRdb stores in-frame clones only, minus some. The sample lists around 60,000 clones; about 40% were seen once. The TCR comes from a human donor with alopecia areata. Sequenced sample: NKG2D-low CD8+ T cells sorted from blood.

CDR3 amino acids: CSVEAVRGAAYEQYF. CDR3 coding DNA: TGCAGCGTTGAAGCGGTTCGGGGGGCTGCCTACGAGCAGTACTTC. The gene calls are TRBV29-1 and TRBJ2-7, with a weak D call TRBD2 (7 bases). The CDR3 is 15 residues long. The V gene lost 1 base and the J gene lost 2 bases, with 15 bases spanning the gap. CDR1 is SQVTM and CDR2 is ANQGSEA in the germline V gene.